This T cell receptor (beta chain) emerged from a study of cytomegalovirus exposure and HLA in healthy donors. Study summary: The 130 or so validation repertoires, a later analysis reported, used the same platform as the approximately 700 first-cohort repertoires.

Overall study findings and caveats: TCR beta chains numbering more than 150 were designated cytomegalovirus-associated. With high specificity and sensitivity, the classifier reportedly diagnosed cytomegalovirus status.

The data were produced by immunoSEQ multiplex PCR, yet TCRdb's version contains in-frame clones alone and is incomplete. The sample comprises some 56,000 clones, over 85% of which are singletons, and roughly 1.2% rests with the top ten. CDR1 SGHTA and CDR2 FQGNSA come from the germline V gene. V was shortened by 5 bases and J by 3 bases, with 4 bases between the two germline ends. The CDR3 length is 12 residues. Separate from the approximately 700-subject first cohort was the 120-subject validation cohort, to which the donors belonged. Of note for this clone: Its target is not known.

This receptor was taken from a young man in good health and CMV-seronegative. Source material: PBMCs. The rearrangement joins TRBV7-2 to TRBJ2-2, with unresolved D. This CDR3 is CASSPDTGELFF. The DNA for the CDR3 is TGTGCCAGCAGCCCCGACACCGGGGAGCTGTTTTTT.